This TCR beta chain is drawn from a study of Graves' ophthalmopathy and Graves' hyperthyroidism. Scientists amplified the TCR beta CDR3 regions from RNA transcripts. An initial RT-PCR round employing HTBI primers preceded a second-round multiplex PCR. A single record per CDR3 protein comes from TCRdb applying MiXCR to the multiplex PCR reads. The table lists hundreds of thousands of distinct CDR3 sequences, approximately 40% of them singletons. The germline V gene has CDR1 SGDLS and CDR2 YYNGEE. This CDR3 is built from 14 residues. Details on this clonotype: At one boundary the junction diverges from the germline segment, which might be a read error.

This sequence originates from an adult man with Graves' ophthalmopathy. Sequencing input: peripheral blood. This chain connects TRBV9 to TRBJ2-6; 9 positions agree with TRBD1. In nucleotides, the CDR3 is TGTGCCAGCAGCGTAAGAACAGGGGGCGAAACTGAAGCTTTC. Protein: CASSVRTGGETEAF.